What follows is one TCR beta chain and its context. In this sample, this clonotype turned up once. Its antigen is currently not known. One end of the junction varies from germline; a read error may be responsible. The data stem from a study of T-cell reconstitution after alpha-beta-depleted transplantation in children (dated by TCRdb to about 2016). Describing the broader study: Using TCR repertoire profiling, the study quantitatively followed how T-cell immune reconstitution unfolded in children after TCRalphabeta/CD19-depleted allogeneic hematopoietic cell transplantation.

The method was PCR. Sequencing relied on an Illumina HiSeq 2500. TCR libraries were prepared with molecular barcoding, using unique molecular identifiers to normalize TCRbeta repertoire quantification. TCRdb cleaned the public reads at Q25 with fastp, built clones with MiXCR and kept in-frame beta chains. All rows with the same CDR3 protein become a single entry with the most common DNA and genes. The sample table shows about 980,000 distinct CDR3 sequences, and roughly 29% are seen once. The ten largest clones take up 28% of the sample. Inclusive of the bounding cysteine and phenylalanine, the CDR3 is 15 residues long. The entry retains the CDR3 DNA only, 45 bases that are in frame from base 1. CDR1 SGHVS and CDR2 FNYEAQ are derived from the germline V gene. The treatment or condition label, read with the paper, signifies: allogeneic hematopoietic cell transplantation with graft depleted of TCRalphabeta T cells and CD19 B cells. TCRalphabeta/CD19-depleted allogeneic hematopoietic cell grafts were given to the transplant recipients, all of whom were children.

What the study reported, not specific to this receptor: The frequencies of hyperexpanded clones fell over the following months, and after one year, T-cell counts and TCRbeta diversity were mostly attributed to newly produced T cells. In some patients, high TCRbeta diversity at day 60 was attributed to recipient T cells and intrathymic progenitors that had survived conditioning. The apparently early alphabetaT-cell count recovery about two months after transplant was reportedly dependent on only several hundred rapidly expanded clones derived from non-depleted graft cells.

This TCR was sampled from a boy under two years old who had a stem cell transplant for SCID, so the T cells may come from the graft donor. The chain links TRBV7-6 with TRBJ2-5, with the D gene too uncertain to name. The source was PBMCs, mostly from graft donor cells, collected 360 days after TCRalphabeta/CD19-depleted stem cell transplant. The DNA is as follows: TGTGCCAGCAGCTTCCTTACCATTGATCAAGAGACCCGGTACTTC. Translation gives CASSFLTIDQETRYF. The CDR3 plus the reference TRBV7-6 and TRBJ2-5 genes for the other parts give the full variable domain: GAGVSQSPRYKVTKRGQDVALRCDPISGHVSLYWYRQALGQGPEFLTYFNYEAQQDKSGLPNDRFSAERPEGSISTLTIQRTEQRDSAMYRCASSFLTIDQETRYFGPGTRLLVL.